The clone carrying this T cell receptor beta chain was observed a handful of times. Its target is unknown. The data are from a study of shared clonotypes between healthy human individuals. This CDR3 is 14 amino acids long. CDR1 and CDR2 from the germline V gene are SGHRS and YFSETQ. Deletions cut 7 bases from V and 7 bases from J, with 18 bases between. Study-level results: Rarefaction revealed incomplete sorted-subset sequencing despite large depth.

Repertoires were generated with immunoSEQ multiplex PCR, while TCRdb's copy carries only in-frame clones and drops some. The sample carries about 1 million clones, roughly 74% recorded once. The chain carries TRBV5-1 and TRBJ2-1, with D maybe TRBD2 (6 bases). The receptor was isolated from a man between 18 and 29 years old in good health. Some clones in this sample may be carry-over from other donors' samples. Material: memory CD4+ T cells from PBMCs. Subset described: CD45RA-negative fraction. CDR3 in DNA: TGCGCCAGCGTTCTAGCGCCCGGTGAGAATGAGCAGTTCTTC. Translation: CASVLAPGENEQFF.